The present entry profiles one T cell receptor (beta chain) with its context. This CDR3 is built from 15 residues. Trimming took 4 bases from V and 6 from J, leaving 13 bases between them. CDR1 is LGHDT, CDR2 YNNKEL, per germline (reference sequence). Per the authors' pipeline: Amplification with reference gene primers provided the estimates of nucleated cell counts. Clones were sequenced by immunoSEQ multiplex PCR, and TCRdb holds only the in-frame ones, with some missing. Clone size and V and J calls were adopted from that table, with D and trimming inferred from the DNA. The sample lists approximately 180,000 clones, roughly 87% occurring once. The data originate from a study of blood T cell repertoires in COVID-19.

The gene calls are TRBV3-1 (or the pseudogene TRBV3-2) and TRBJ1-6, with D tentatively TRBD1 (6 bases). Sequenced input: PBMCs or T cells enriched from blood (not recorded which). This TCR came from a woman in her thirties or forties with acute COVID-19. The CDR3 nucleotides read TGTGCCAGCAGCCCCCAACAGGGATTTAATTCACCCCTCCACTTT. It specifies CASSPQQGFNSPLHF.